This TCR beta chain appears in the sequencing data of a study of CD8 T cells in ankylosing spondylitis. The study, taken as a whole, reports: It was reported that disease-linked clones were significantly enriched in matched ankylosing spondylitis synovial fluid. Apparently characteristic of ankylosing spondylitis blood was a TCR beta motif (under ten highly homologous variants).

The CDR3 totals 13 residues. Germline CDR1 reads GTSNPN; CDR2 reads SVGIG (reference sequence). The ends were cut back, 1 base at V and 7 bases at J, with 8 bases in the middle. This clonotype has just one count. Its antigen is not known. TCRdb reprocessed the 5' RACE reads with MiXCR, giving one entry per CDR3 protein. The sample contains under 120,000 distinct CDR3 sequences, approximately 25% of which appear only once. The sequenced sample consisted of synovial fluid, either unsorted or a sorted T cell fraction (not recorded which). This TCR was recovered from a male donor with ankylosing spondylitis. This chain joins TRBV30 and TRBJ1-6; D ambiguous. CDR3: CAWSGYINSPLHF. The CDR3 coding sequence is TGTGCCTGGAGTGGTTACATAAATTCACCCCTCCACTTT.